The source of this T cell receptor (beta chain) is a study of regulatory T cells in long-lasting Graves disease. The CDR3 has 14 amino acids. The germline gives CDR1 SGHNT, CDR2 YENEEA. With V trimmed by 0 bases and J by 6 bases, 1 base remained unmatched. This clonotype has ten or more counts. Antigen unknown. Time point indicated: newly diagnosed GD, antithyroid drugs for less than 3 months. The TCR library used RNA extracted from PBMCs. Study-wide results and limits: Persistent Graves' patients showed less TCR diversity than newly diagnosed patients showed. No thyroid tissue was studied; the work used peripheral blood only.

Arm-PCR of CDR3 regions and iRepertoire HTBI primers were used to build TCR beta libraries. In TCRdb, the multiplex PCR reads were re-called with MiXCR into one record per CDR3 protein. The sample shows under 500,000 distinct CDR3 sequences, about 17% of them seen only once. These data are also associated with another study on T cells in Graves' hyperthyroidism and ophthalmopathy. That study adds: Hyperthyroidism of Graves' type that showed no ophthalmopathy progression within 18 months was stable. TCR CDR3 regions were first amplified by RT-PCR with HTBI primers.

The input for sequencing was peripheral blood mononuclear cells (PBMCs), taken at new diagnosis, from a patient treated with antithyroid drugs. The chain links TRBV11-3 to TRBJ2-1; 8 positions match TRBD1. This sequence was found in a woman in her thirties with Graves disease. The chain's CDR3 is CASSLDGQGNEQFF. The CDR3 DNA reads TGTGCCAGCAGCTTAGATGGACAGGGCAATGAGCAGTTCTTC.